Below are 14 T cell receptor beta chains sequenced from a single sample in a study of blood T cell repertoires in COVID-19. Using immunoSEQ multiplex PCR, the repertoire was profiled, and TCRdb retains in-frame clones only, with some absent. The data contain roughly 180,000 clones, roughly 80% of them singletons. Sequencing used PBMCs or T cells enriched from blood (not recorded which). All receptors come from a man between 40 and 49 years old who had recovered from COVID-19.

V and J are TRBV18 and TRBJ2-2; possibly TRBD1 for D (5 bases). Trimming shortened V by 3 bases and J by 1 base, and 9 bases separated the two germline ends. Germline CDR1 is KGHSH and CDR2 is LQKENI. The CDR3 extends over 15 amino acids. The CDR3 nucleotides are TGTGCCAGCTCACCCGACAGATTGAACACCGGGGAGCTGTTTTTT. Amino acids: CASSPDRLNTGELFF.

The chain has TRBV7-2 and TRBJ2-1; 16 nucleotides match TRBD2. This CDR3 contains 15 residues. The V gene's germline CDR1 is SGHTA and CDR2 FQGNSA. V shed 3 bases and J 8 bases; nucleotides not matched to a gene: 1. CDR3 protein: CASSLGLAGGYEQFF. DNA of the CDR3: TGTGCCAGCAGCTTGGGACTAGCGGGAGGGTATGAGCAGTTCTTC.

The chain joins TRBV18 to TRBJ2-1, with 7 bases lining up with TRBD1. The V and J ends lost 4 bases and 7 bases, in that order; junction bases with no gene match: 10. Germline V gives CDR1 KGHSH, CDR2 LQKENI. This CDR3 has 15 residues. CDR3 sequence reads: CASSLGQESRNEQFF. The CDR3 bases are TGTGCCAGCTCACTTGGACAGGAATCGAGGAATGAGCAGTTCTTC.

The rearrangement joins TRBV11-3 to TRBJ1-3, with D uncertain. The CDR3 has 16 residues. The germline V gene encodes CDR1 SGHNT and CDR2 YENEEA. The ends were cut back, 3 bases at V and 0 bases at J, with 12 bases in the middle. CDR3 in amino acids: CASSFGEGTSGNTIYF. The CDR3, as DNA: TGTGCCAGCAGCTTTGGCGAGGGAACCTCTGGAAACACCATATATTTT.

A single count supports this clone. The chain uses TRBV5-4 and TRBJ1-1; weak D call: TRBD1 (5 bases). V dropped 6 bases and J dropped 6 bases, with 21 bases sitting between them. The CDR3 loop spans 15 amino acids. Per the germline V gene, CDR1 is SGHNT and CDR2 is YYREEE (reference sequence). The CDR3 loop reads CASTSGAGGKSEAFF. The CDR3, as DNA: TGTGCCAGCACCTCTGGGGCGGGGGGTAAGTCTGAAGCTTTCTTT.

The genes are TRBV5-1 and TRBJ2-1; 15 bases line up with TRBD2. The V gene's germline CDR1 is SGHRS and CDR2 YFSETQ. The CDR3 has 19 amino acids. J lost 2 bases, V lost 4 bases, and 10 bases had no gene match. The CDR3 DNA sequence: TGCGCCAGCAGCCGAGGACTAGCGGGAGGGCCGAGGGCCTACAATGAGCAGTTCTTC. As protein: CASSRGLAGGPRAYNEQFF.

The chain joins TRBV19 to TRBJ1-6; D call uncertain. Germline loops: CDR1 LNHDA, CDR2 SQIVND (reference sequence). V gave up 5 bases and J gave up 4 bases, with 12 bases separating them. This CDR3 has 15 amino acids. DNA for the CDR3: TGTGCCAGTAGTCTCGTGGCTAGATATAATTCACCCCTCCACTTT. Translated, it gives CASSLVARYNSPLHF.

This rearrangement joins TRBV6-2 or TRBV6-3 to TRBJ1-1; a possible D gene is TRBD1 (6 bases). The length of the CDR3 is 15 residues. V lost 1 base and J lost 7, with 16 bases in between. Germline CDR1 reads MNHEY; CDR2 reads SVGEGT. The CDR3 coding sequence is TGTGCCAGCAGTTACTACCAGGGACACACTCTTGAAGCTTTCTTT. Translating gives CASSYYQGHTLEAFF.

The chain has TRBV4-3 and TRBJ2-1; TRBD2 matches 15 bases. The germline V gene encodes CDR1 LGHNA and CDR2 YSLEER. CDR3 size: 19 residues. After removal of 0 bases from V and 8 bases from J, the junction contained 11 bases not matched to a gene. The CDR3 sequence: CASSQDPWTSGRAMDEQFF. In DNA form, the CDR3 reads TGCGCCAGCAGCCAAGACCCGTGGACTAGCGGGAGGGCAATGGATGAGCAGTTCTTC.

V is TRBV9 and J is TRBJ1-2; D might be TRBD1 (5 bases). Germline values: CDR1 SGDLS, CDR2 YYNGEE. The CDR3 totals 17 residues. V was clipped by 0 bases and J by 5 bases, with 20 bases between them. The CDR3 sequence: CASSVDRRATEHYGYTF. In DNA, the CDR3 is TGTGCCAGCAGCGTAGATCGGAGGGCGACAGAACATTATGGCTACACCTTC.

The V call is TRBV28, the J call TRBJ2-7; D gene uncertain. This CDR3 has 12 amino acids. In germline, CDR1 is MDHEN, CDR2 SYDVKM. V was cut by 6 bases and J by 2 bases, with 8 bases left in between. The CDR3 DNA is TGTGCCAGCAGCATTAGTACCTACGAGCAGTACTTC. It translates to CASSISTYEQYF.

The gene calls are TRBV2 and TRBJ1-5; D not resolved. Germline CDR1 is SNHLY and CDR2 is FYNNEI. Trimming removed 10 bases at V and 1 base at J, with 11 bases between. The CDR3 runs to 13 residues. The CDR3 loop is CATSERSNQPQHF. The CDR3 DNA is TGTGCCACCTCGGAGAGGAGCAATCAGCCCCAGCATTTT. The full variable domain, with the rest looked up from reference TRBV2 and TRBJ1-5, is EPEVTQTPSHQVTQMGQEVILRCVPISNHLYFYWYRQILGQKVEFLVSFYNNEISEKSEIFDDQFSVERPDGSNFTLKIRSTKLEDSAMYFCATSERSNQPQHFGDGTRLSIL.

There are a few counts of this clone. J is TRBJ2-7 and V is TRBV7-2; D is possibly TRBD2 (6 bases). There are 14 residues in the CDR3. V was shortened by 5 bases and J by 5 bases, with 16 bases between the two germline ends. CDR1 SGHTA and CDR2 FQGNSA come from the germline V gene. The CDR3 region has the DNA TGTGCCAGCAGCAGAGGGGACTCGGTGCACGAGCAGTACGTC. Protein sequence: CASSRGDSVHEQYV.

This clone was seen more than once but under ten times. This chain joins TRBV7-8 and TRBJ1-2; D remains ambiguous. CDR1 and CDR2 from the germline V gene are SGHVS and FQNEAQ. The CDR3 runs 15 residues. V lost 7 bases to trimming and J lost 2 bases, with 17 bases between them. DNA for the CDR3: TGTGCCAGCACCCCGCTTGGAGTGCCGAACTATGGCTACACCTTC. Residues: CASTPLGVPNYGYTF. Complete variable domain (other parts from reference TRBV7-8 and TRBJ1-2): GAGVSQSPRYKVAKRGQDVALRCDPISGHVSLFWYQQALGQGPEFLTYFQNEAQLDKSGLPSDRFFAERPEGSVSTLKIQRTQQEDSAVYLCASTPLGVPNYGYTFGSGTRLTVV.